This T cell receptor beta chain was obtained from a study of blood T cell repertoires in COVID-19. In the original workflow: Researchers report that nucleated cell counts were estimated from reference gene primer amplification. TCRdb's table, derived via immunoSEQ multiplex PCR, lists solely in-frame clones and lacks some. The V and J calls and clone size are taken from that table; D and trimming were inferred from the DNA. The table records 150,000 to 200,000 clones, 80% to 90% of them present only once. On this clone: At the DNA level, this CDR3 is encoded by other sequences in the same sample as well.

CDR3 size: 12 residues. The junction had 4 bases not matched to a gene; V was cut back by 1 base and J by 11 bases. Germline lookup yields CDR1 LGHNT and CDR2 FRNRAP. This clonotype was sampled from a woman aged 35 to 49 with COVID-19, enrolled during active disease. Specimen: peripheral blood. The chain couples TRBV12-5 to TRBJ1-1, with 7 bases lining up with TRBD1. The CDR3 nucleotides are TGTGCTAGTGGTTTGGGTCAGGGGGAGGCTTTCTTT. Translated: CASGLGQGEAFF.